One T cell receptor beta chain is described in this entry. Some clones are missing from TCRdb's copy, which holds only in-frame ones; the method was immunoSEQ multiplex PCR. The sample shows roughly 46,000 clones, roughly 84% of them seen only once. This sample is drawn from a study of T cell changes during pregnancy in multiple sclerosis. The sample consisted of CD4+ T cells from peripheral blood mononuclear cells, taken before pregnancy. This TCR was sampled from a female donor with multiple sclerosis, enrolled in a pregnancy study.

The CDR3: CASSPGGISSYEQYF. CDR3 coding DNA: TGTGCCAGCTCACCGGGGGGGATCAGCTCCTACGAGCAGTACTTC. This chain links TRBV18 with TRBJ2-7; TRBD2 aligns across 7 bases. This CDR3 has 15 amino acids. The J segment lost 0 bases and the V segment lost 3 bases, leaving 5 bases of the junction unmatched. CDR1 and CDR2 from the germline V gene are KGHSH and LQKENI.